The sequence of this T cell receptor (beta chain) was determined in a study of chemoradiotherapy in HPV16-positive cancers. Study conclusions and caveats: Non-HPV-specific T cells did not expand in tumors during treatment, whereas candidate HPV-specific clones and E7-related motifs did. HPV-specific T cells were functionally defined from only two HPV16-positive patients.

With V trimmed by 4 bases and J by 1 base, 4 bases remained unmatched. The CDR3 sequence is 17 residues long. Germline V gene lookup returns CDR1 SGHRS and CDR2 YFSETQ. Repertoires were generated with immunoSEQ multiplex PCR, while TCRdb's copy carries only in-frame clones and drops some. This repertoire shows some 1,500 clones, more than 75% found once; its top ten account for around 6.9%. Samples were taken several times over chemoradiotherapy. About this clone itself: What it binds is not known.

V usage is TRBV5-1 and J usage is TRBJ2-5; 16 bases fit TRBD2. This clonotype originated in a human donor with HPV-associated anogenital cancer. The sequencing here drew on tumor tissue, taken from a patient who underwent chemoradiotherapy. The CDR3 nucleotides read TGCGCCAGCAGCCAGGGACTAGCGGGGGGGATCCAAGAGACCCAGTACTTC. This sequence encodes CASSQGLAGGIQETQYF.